This T cell receptor beta chain was sequenced during a study of shared clonotypes between healthy human individuals. Broader study findings: The authors expected sequencing depth to affect clonotype sharing among donors.

As for this clone: Antigen specificity is unknown.

Data came from immunoSEQ multiplex PCR; TCRdb stores just in-frame clones and leaves some out. The table includes about 680,000 clones, about 74% detected once. Germline values: CDR1 SGHRS, CDR2 YFSETQ. The CDR3 extends over 15 amino acids. V lost 0 bases, J lost 1 base, and 10 bases lay in between. The sequenced sample consisted of memory CD4+ T cells sorted from blood. Subset indicated: CD45RA-negative fraction. The chain couples TRBV5-1 to TRBJ2-5; D remains unclear. This TCR came from a woman aged 25 to 39 in good health. In DNA form, the CDR3 reads TGCGCCAGCAGCTTGGTTGCTAACCCCCAAGAGACCCAGTACTTC. It yields the protein CASSLVANPQETQYF.